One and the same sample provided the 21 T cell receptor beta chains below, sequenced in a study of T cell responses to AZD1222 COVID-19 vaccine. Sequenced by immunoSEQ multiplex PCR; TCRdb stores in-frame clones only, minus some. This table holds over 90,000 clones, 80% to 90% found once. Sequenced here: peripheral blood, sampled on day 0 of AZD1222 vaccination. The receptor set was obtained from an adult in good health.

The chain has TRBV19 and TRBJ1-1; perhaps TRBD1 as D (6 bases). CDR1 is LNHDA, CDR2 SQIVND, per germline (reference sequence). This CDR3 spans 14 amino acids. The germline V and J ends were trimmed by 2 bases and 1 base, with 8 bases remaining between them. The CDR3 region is CASSIKGGNTEAFF. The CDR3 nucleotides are TGTGCCAGTAGTATAAAGGGGGGGAACACTGAAGCTTTCTTT.

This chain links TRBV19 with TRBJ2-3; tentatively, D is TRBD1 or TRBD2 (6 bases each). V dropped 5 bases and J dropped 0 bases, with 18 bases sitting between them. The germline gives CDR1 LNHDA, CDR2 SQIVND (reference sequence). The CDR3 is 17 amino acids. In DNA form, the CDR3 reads TGTGCCAGTAGTCTCATTCTAACAGGGACTAGCACAGATACGCAGTATTTT. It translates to CASSLILTGTSTDTQYF.

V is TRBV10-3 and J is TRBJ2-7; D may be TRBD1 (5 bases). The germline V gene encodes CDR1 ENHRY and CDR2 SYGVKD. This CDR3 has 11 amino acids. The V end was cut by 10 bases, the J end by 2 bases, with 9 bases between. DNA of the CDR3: TGTGCCACCCGGACAACCTACGAGCAGTACTTC. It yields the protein CATRTTYEQYF.

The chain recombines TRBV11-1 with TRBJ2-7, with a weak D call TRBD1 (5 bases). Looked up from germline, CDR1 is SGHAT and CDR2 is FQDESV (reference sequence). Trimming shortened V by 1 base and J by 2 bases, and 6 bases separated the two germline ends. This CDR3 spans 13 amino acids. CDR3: CASSLGQTYEQYF. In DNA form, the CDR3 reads TGTGCCAGCAGCTTAGGACAGACCTACGAGCAGTACTTC.

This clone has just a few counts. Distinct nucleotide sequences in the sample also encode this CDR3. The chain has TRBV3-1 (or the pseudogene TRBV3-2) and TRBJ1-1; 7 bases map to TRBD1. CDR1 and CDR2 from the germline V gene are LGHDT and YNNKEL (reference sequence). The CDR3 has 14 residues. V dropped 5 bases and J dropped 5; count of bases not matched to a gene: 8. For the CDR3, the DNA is TGTGCCAGCAGCTTACGACAGGGAGGGACTGAAGCTTTCTTT. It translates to CASSLRQGGTEAFF.

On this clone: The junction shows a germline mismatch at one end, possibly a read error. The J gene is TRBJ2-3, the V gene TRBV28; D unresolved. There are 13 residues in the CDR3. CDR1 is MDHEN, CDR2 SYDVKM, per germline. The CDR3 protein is CASRGSSKDTQYF. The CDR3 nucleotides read TGTGCCAGCAGGGGGTCGAGCAAAGATACGCAGTATTTT.

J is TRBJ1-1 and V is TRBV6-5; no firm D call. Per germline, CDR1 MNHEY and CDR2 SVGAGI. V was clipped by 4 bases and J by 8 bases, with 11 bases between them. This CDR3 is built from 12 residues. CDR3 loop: CASSSPGVEAFF. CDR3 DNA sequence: TGTGCCAGCAGTTCCCCCGGGGTGGAAGCTTTCTTT.

Here the CDR3 reads CASSLAGLGYTF. CDR3 nucleotides: TGTGCCAGCAGTTTAGCGGGGCTCGGCTACACCTTC. The chain links TRBV12-3 or TRBV12-4 to TRBJ1-2, with D possibly TRBD1 on 5 matching bases. This CDR3 is 12 amino acids long. Trimming removed 0 bases from V and 8 bases from J, with 7 bases in between.

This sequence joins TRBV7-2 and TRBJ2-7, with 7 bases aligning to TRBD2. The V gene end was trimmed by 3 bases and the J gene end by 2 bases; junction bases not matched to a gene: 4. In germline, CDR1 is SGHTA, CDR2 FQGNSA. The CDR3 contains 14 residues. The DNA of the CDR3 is TGTGCCAGCAGCTTCCAGCGGGGTACCTACGAGCAGTACTTC. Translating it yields CASSFQRGTYEQYF.

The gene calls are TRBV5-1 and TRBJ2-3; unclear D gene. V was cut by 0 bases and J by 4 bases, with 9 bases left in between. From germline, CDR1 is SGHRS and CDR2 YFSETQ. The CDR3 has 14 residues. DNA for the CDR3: TGCGCCAGCAGCTTGGTTGGCGCCGCAGATACGCAGTATTTT. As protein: CASSLVGAADTQYF.

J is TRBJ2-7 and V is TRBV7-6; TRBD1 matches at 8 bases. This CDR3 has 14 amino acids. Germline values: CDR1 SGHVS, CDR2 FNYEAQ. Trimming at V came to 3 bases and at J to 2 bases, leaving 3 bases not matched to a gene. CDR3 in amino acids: CASSFGTGAYEQYF. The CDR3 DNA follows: TGTGCCAGCAGCTTCGGGACAGGAGCCTACGAGCAGTACTTC.

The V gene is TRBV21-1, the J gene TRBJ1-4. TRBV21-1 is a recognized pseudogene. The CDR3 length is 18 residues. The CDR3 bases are TGTGCCAGCAGCAAAGGTCTGGTTTTGTATCTAACTAATGAAAAACTGTTTTTT. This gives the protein CASSKGLVLYLTNEKLFF.

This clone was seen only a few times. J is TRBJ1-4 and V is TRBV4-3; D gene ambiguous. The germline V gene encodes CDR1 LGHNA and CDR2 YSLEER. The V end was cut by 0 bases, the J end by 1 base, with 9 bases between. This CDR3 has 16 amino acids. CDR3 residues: CASSQEQILTNEKLFF. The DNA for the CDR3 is TGCGCCAGCAGCCAAGAACAGATTCTAACTAATGAAAAACTGTTTTTT.

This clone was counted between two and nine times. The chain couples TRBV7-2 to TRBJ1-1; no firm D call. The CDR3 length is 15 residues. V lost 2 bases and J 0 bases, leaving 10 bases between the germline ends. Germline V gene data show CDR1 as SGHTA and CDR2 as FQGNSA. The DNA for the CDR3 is TGTGCCAGCAGCTTATCTGCGCAGGTGAACACTGAAGCTTTCTTT. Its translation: CASSLSAQVNTEAFF.

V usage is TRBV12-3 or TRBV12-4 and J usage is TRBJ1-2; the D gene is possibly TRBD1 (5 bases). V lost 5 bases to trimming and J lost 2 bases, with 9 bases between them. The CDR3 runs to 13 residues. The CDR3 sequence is CASSATVNYGYTF. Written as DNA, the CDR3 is TGTGCCAGCAGTGCGACAGTAAACTATGGCTACACCTTC.

The CDR3 coding sequence is TGTGCCAGCTCACCACAGGGACAGGGAACCGGGGAGCTGTTTTTT. Amino acid sequence: CASSPQGQGTGELFF. V gene TRBV18 combines with J gene TRBJ2-2; 9 nucleotides match TRBD1. Unmatched junction bases numbered 2, after V lost 1 base and J lost 5 bases. CDR1 is KGHSH, CDR2 LQKENI, per germline. This CDR3 spans 15 amino acids.

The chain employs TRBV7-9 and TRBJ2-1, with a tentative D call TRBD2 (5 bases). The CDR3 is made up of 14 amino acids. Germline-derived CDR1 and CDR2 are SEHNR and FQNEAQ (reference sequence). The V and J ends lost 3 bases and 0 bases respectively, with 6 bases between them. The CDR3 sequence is CASSFGSSYNEQFF. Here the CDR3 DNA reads TGTGCCAGCAGCTTTGGGAGCTCCTACAATGAGCAGTTCTTC.

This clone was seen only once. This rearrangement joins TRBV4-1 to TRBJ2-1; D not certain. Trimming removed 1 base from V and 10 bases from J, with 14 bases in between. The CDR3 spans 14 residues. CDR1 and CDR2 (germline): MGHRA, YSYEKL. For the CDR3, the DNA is TGCGCCAGCAGCCAAGGGCTAGACTCGCAGGAGCAGTTCTTC. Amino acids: CASSQGLDSQEQFF.

The CDR3 protein is CASRPGQANSPLHF. Here the CDR3 DNA reads TGTGCCAGCAGACCGGGACAGGCCAATTCACCCCTCCACTTT. The genes are TRBV6-5 and TRBJ1-6; 8 bases are a match to TRBD1. The germline V gene encodes CDR1 MNHEY and CDR2 SVGAGI. The V segment lost 6 bases and the J segment 7 bases; nucleotides outside the gene matches: 5. The CDR3 sequence is 14 residues long.

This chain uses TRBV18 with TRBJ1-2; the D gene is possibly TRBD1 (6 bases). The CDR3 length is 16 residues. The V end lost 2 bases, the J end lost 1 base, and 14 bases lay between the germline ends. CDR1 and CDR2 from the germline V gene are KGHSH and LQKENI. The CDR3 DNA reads TGTGCCAGCTCACCAGGCGGACAGCATCGTAACTATGGCTACACCTTC. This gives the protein CASSPGGQHRNYGYTF.

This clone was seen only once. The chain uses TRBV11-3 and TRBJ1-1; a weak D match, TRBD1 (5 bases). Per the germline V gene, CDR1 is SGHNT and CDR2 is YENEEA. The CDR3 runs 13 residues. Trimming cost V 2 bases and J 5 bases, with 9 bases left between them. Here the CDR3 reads CASSLTGGTEAFF. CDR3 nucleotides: TGTGCCAGCAGCTTAACCGGGGGAACTGAAGCTTTCTTT.